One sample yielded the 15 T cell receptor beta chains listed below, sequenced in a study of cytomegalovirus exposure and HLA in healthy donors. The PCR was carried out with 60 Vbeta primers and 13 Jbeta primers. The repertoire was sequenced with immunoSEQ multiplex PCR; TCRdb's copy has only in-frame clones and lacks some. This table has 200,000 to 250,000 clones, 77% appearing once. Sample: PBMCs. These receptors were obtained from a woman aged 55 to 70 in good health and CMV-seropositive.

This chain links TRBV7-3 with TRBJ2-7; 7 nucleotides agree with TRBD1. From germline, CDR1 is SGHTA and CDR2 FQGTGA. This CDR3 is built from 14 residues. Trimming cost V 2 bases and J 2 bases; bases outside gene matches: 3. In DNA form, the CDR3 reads TGTGCCAGCAGCTTAGCAGGGGGAACCTACGAGCAGTACTTC. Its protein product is CASSLAGGTYEQYF.

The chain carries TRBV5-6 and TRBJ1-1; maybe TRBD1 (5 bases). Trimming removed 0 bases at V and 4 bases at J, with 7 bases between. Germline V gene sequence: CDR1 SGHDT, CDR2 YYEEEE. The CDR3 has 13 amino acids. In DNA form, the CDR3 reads TGTGCCAGCAGCTTGGGAAGGGGCACTGAAGCTTTCTTT. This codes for CASSLGRGTEAFF. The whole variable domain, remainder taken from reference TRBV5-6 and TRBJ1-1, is DAGVTQSPTHLIKTRGQQVTLRCSPKSGHDTVSWYQQALGQGPQFIFQYYEEEERQRGNFPDRFSGHQFPNYSSELNVNALLLGDSALYLCASSLGRGTEAFFGQGTRLTVV.

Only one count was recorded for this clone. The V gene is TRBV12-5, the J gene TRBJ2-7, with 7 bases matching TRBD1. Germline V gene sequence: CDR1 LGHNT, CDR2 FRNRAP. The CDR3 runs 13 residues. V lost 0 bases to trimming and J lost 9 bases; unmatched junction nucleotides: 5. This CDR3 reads CASGLVEGARQYF. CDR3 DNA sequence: TGTGCTAGTGGTTTGGTAGAGGGGGCTCGGCAGTACTTC.

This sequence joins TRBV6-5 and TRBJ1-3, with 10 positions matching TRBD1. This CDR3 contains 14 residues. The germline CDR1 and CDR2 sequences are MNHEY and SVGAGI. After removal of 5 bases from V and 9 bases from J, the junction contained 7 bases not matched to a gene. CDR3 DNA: TGTGCCAGCAGTCCCGACAGGGGGCATACCACCATATATTTT. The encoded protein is CASSPDRGHTTIYF.

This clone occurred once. The CDR3, as DNA: TGCGCCAGCAGCCAAGAATGGGACAGGGGTTGGGATGAGCAGTTCTTC. Its protein is CASSQEWDRGWDEQFF. The rearrangement uses TRBV4-3 and TRBJ2-1; 10 bases line up with TRBD1. Germline V lookup: CDR1 LGHNA, CDR2 YSLEER. V shed 0 bases, J shed 8 bases, and the junction held 7 bases outside the gene matches. The CDR3 runs 16 residues.

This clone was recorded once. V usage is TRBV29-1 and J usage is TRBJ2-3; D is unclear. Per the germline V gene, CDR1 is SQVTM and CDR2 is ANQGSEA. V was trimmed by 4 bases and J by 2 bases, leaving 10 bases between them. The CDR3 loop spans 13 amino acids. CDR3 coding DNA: TGCAGCGTTGCTGGCAGGTACACAGATACGCAGTATTTT. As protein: CSVAGRYTDTQYF.

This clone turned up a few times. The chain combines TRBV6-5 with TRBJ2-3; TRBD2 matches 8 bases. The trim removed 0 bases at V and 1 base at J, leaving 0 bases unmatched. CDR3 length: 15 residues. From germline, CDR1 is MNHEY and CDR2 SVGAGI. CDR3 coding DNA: TGTGCCAGCAGTTACTCCGGGGGGGGCACAGATACGCAGTATTTT. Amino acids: CASSYSGGGTDTQYF.

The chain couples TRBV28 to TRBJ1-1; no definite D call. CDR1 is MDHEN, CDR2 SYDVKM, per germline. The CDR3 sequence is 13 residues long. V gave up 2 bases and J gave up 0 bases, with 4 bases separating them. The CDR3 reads CASSLQVNTEAFF. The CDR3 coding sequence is TGTGCCAGCAGTTTACAGGTGAACACTGAAGCTTTCTTT.

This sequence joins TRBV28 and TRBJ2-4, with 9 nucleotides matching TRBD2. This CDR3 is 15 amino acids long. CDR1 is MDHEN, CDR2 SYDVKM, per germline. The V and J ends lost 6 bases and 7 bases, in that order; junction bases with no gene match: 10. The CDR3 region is CASSYLAGAGNIQYF. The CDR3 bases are TGTGCCAGCAGCTACTTAGCGGGAGCGGGGAACATTCAGTACTTC.

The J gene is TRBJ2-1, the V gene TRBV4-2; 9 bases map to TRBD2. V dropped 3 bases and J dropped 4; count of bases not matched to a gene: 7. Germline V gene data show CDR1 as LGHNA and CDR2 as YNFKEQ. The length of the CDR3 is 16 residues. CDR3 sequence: CASSQVAGAQYNEQFF. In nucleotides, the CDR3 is TGTGCCAGCAGCCAGGTAGCGGGGGCCCAATACAATGAGCAGTTCTTC.

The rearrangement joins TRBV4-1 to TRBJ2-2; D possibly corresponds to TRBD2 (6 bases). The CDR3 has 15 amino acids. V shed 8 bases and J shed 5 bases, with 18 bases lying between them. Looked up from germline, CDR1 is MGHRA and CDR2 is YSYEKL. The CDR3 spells CASRPVEGRTGELFF. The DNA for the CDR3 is TGCGCCAGCCGACCCGTGGAGGGTCGTACCGGGGAGCTGTTTTTT.

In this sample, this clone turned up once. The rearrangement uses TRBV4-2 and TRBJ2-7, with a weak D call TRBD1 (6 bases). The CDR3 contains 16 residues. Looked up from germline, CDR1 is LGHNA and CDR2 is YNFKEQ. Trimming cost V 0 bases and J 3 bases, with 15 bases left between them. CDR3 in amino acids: CASSQDEGDKNYEQYF. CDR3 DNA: TGTGCCAGCAGCCAAGACGAGGGGGACAAGAACTACGAGCAGTACTTC.

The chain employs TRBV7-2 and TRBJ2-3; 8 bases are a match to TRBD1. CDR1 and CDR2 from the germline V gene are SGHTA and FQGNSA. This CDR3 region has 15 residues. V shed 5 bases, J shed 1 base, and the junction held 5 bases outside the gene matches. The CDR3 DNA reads TGTGCCAGCAGCCCCCGGACAGGGCGCACAGATACGCAGTATTTT. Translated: CASSPRTGRTDTQYF. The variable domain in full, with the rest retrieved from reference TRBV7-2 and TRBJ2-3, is GAGVSQSPSNKVTEKGKDVELRCDPISGHTALYWYRQSLGQGLEFLIYFQGNSAPDKSGLPSDRFSAERTGGSVSTLTIQRTQQEDSAVYLCASSPRTGRTDTQYFGPGTRLTVL.

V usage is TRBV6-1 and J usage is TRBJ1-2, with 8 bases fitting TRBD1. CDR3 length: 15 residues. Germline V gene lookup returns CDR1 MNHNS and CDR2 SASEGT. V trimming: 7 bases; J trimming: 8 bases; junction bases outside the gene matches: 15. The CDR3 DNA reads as TGTGCCAGCAATCGGCGCGACAGGGGTCAGGGGGGCTACACCTTC. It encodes CASNRRDRGQGGYTF.

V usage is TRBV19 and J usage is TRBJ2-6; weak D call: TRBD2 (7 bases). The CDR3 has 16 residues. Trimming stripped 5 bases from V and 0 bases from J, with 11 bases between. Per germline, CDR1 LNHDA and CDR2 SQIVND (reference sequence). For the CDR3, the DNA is TGTGCCAGTAGTTGGGGAGGGGGCTCTGGGGCCAACGTCCTGACTTTC. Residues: CASSWGGGSGANVLTF.